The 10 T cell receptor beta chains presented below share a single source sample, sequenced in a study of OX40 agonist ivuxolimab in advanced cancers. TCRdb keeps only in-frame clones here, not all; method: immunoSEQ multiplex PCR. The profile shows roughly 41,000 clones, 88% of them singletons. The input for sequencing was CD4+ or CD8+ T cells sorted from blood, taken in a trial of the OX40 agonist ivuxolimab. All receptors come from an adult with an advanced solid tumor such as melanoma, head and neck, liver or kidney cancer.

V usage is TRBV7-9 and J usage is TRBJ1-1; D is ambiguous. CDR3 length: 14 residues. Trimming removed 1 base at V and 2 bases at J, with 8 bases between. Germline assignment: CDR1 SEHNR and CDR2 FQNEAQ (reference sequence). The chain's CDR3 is CASSLGDLNTEAFF. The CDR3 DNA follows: TGTGCCAGCAGCTTAGGCGACCTAAACACTGAAGCTTTCTTT.

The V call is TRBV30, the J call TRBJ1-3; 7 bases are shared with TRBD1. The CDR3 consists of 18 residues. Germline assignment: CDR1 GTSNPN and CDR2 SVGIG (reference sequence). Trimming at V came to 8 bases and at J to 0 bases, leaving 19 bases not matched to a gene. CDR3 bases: TGTGCCGTTGATCAGGGACAGTTACTCCGGAGCTCTGGAAACACCATATATTTT. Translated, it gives CAVDQGQLLRSSGNTIYF.

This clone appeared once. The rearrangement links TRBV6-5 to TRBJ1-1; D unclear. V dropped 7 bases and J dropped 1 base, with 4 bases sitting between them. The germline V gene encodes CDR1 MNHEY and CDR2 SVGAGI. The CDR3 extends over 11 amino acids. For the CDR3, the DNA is TGTGCCAGCACAAGGAACACTGAAGCTTTCTTT. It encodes CASTRNTEAFF.

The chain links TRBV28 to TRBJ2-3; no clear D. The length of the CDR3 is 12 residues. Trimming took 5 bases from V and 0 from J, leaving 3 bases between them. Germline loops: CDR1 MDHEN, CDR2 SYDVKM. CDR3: CASSRSTDTQYF. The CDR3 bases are TGTGCCAGCAGTCGTAGCACAGATACGCAGTATTTT.

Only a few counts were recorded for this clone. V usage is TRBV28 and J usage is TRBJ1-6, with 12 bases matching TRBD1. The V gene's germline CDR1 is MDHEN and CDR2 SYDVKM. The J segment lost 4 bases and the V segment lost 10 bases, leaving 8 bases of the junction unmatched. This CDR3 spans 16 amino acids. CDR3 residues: CATMGQGAGYNSPLHF. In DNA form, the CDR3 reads TGTGCCACCATGGGACAGGGGGCGGGGTATAATTCACCCCTCCACTTT.

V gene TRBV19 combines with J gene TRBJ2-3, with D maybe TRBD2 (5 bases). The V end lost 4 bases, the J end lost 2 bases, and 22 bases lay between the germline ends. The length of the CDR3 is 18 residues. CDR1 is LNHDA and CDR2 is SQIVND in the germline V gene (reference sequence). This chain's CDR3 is CASSKSAVSSLFTDTQYF. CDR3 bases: TGTGCCAGTAGTAAGTCGGCAGTCTCTAGCCTTTTCACAGATACGCAGTATTTT.

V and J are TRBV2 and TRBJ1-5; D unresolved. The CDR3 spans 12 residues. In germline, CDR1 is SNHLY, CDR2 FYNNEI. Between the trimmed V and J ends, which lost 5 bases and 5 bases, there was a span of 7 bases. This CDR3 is CASSWRDQPQHF. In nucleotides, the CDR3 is TGTGCCAGCAGTTGGCGTGATCAGCCCCAGCATTTT.

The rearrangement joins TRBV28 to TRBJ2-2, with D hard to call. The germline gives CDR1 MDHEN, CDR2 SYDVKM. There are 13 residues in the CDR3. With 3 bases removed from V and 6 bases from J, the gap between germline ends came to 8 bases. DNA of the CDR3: TGTGCCAGCAGTTTGCCGACGTCCGGGGAGCTGTTTTTT. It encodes CASSLPTSGELFF.

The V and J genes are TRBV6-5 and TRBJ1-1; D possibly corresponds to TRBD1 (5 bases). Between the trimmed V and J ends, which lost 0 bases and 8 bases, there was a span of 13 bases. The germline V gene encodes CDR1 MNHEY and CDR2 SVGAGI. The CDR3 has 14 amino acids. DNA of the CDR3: TGTGCCAGCAGTTACTCGGGGGTAGTTCGCGAAGCTTTCTTT. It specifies CASSYSGVVREAFF.

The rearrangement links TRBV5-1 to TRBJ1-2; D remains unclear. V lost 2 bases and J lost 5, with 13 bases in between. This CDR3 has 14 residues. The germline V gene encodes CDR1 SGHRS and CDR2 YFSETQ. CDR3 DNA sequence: TGCGCCAGCAGCTTAGTTGCAGGACTTTATGGCTACACCTTC. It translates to CASSLVAGLYGYTF.